What follows are 31 T cell receptor beta chains derived from one specimen sequenced in a study of T cell responses to AZD1222 COVID-19 vaccine. Here immunoSEQ multiplex PCR was the method, and the copy in TCRdb shows in-frame clones only, minus some. The sample consists of 90,000 to 110,000 clones, roughly 88% of them appearing once. The sample was peripheral blood, taken on day 0 of MenACWY control vaccination. The receptor set was obtained from an adult in good health.

The V and J genes are TRBV5-8 and TRBJ1-4, with 10 bases aligning to TRBD1. The germline V gene encodes CDR1 SGHTS and CDR2 YDEGEE. Trimming cost V 4 bases and J 4 bases; bases outside gene matches: 4. This CDR3 has 15 residues. CDR3 in amino acids: CASSNGQGGNEKLFF. DNA of the CDR3: TGTGCCAGCAGCAACGGACAGGGGGGTAATGAAAAACTGTTTTTT.

In DNA form, the CDR3 reads TGTGCCAGCAGTGAAAGAAGCCTAGCGGGAGGGACCCAGTACTTC. This gives the protein CASSERSLAGGTQYF. The chain employs TRBV2 and TRBJ2-5; 11 positions agree with TRBD2. The CDR3 extends over 15 amino acids. Trimming cost V 2 bases and J 7 bases; bases outside gene matches: 6. In germline, CDR1 is SNHLY, CDR2 FYNNEI.

With regard to this clone: The same CDR3 can be traced to other DNA sequences in this sample. This chain uses TRBV6-5 with TRBJ2-7, with 10 bases matching TRBD2. CDR1 MNHEY and CDR2 SVGAGI come from the germline V gene. This CDR3 is 16 amino acids long. V lost 0 bases, J lost 4 bases, and 6 bases stayed unmatched. CDR3 in amino acids: CASSYSGLAGEYEQYF. Written as DNA, the CDR3 is TGTGCCAGCAGTTACTCTGGCCTAGCGGGAGAGTACGAGCAGTACTTC.

The V and J genes are TRBV18 and TRBJ1-1; the D gene is possibly TRBD1 (5 bases). This CDR3 is built from 16 residues. V was shortened by 3 bases and J by 4 bases, with 18 bases between the two germline ends. CDR1 is KGHSH and CDR2 is LQKENI in the germline V gene. CDR3 residues: CASSPGTTGRATEAFF. CDR3 nucleotides: TGTGCCAGCTCACCTGGTACCACGGGCAGGGCCACTGAAGCTTTCTTT.

The rearrangement uses TRBV7-9 and TRBJ1-5; 7 bases are shared with TRBD1. The CDR3 contains 14 residues. From germline, CDR1 is SEHNR and CDR2 FQNEAQ (reference sequence). J gave up 2 bases and V 5 bases, and 3 bases lay outside the gene matches. The CDR3 DNA sequence: TGTGCCAGCAGCGCTGGGACAGGCAATCAGCCCCAGCATTTT. Amino acid sequence: CASSAGTGNQPQHF.

The chain is built from TRBV10-3 and TRBJ2-7, with 8 bases matching TRBD1. This CDR3 has 14 residues. CDR1 and CDR2 (germline): ENHRY, SYGVKD. V dropped 10 bases and J dropped 3; count of bases not matched to a gene: 11. CDR3 nucleotide sequence: TGTGCCACCGGAGGAGGACAGGGAATCTACGAGCAGTACTTC. This codes for CATGGGQGIYEQYF.

J is TRBJ1-3 and V is TRBV7-2; 7 bases fit TRBD1. This CDR3 is 17 amino acids long. CDR1 is SGHTA and CDR2 is FQGNSA in the germline V gene. With V trimmed by 3 bases and J by 0 bases, 8 bases remained unmatched. CDR3 residues: CASSLGPGQTSGNTIYF. CDR3 DNA sequence: TGTGCCAGCAGCTTGGGACCGGGACAGACCTCTGGAAACACCATATATTTT.

The chain joins TRBV4-2 to TRBJ2-7; 7 nucleotides match TRBD1. The CDR3 contains 17 residues. Unmatched junction bases numbered 13, after V lost 0 bases and J lost 5 bases. Per germline, CDR1 LGHNA and CDR2 YNFKEQ. This CDR3 is CASSQDPGQRSANEQYF. CDR3 in DNA: TGTGCCAGCAGCCAAGATCCGGGACAGAGATCGGCCAACGAGCAGTACTTC.

This chain uses TRBV5-1 with TRBJ1-2, with TRBD1 matching 11 bases. Germline V gives CDR1 SGHRS, CDR2 YFSETQ. The J segment lost 7 bases and the V segment lost 4 bases, leaving 12 bases of the junction unmatched. CDR3 length equals 16 residues. The CDR3 loop reads CASSRGQGADAGGYTF. CDR3 coding DNA: TGCGCCAGCAGCCGAGGACAGGGGGCAGATGCGGGTGGCTACACCTTC.

In its sample, this clone was seen once. CDR3 sequence: CASTIEGGLWAGELFF. DNA for the CDR3: TGTGCCAGTACCATAGAGGGGGGTCTATGGGCCGGGGAGCTGTTTTTT. J is TRBJ2-2 and V is TRBV19; D might be TRBD1 or TRBD2, each matching 6 bases. The germline CDR1 and CDR2 sequences are LNHDA and SQIVND (reference sequence). The V end lost 7 bases, the J end lost 6 bases, and 21 bases lay between the germline ends. This CDR3 contains 16 residues.

The chain links TRBV2 to TRBJ2-1; 7 bases fit TRBD2. J gave up 11 bases and V 5 bases, and 9 bases lay outside the gene matches. CDR3 size: 13 residues. Germline V lookup: CDR1 SNHLY, CDR2 FYNNEI. Here the CDR3 reads CASSSNQRGQQFF. The CDR3 DNA reads TGTGCCAGCAGTTCTAACCAGCGGGGTCAGCAGTTCTTC.

V usage is TRBV18 and J usage is TRBJ1-1, with D unresolved. The CDR3 runs to 18 residues. V lost 1 base and J lost 2, with 20 bases in between. Germline V lookup: CDR1 KGHSH, CDR2 LQKENI. This CDR3 reads CASSPRSVSGVTNTEAFF. As DNA, the CDR3 is TGTGCCAGCTCACCACGGTCAGTGTCTGGGGTTACAAACACTGAAGCTTTCTTT.

This chain connects TRBV7-9 to TRBJ1-5; the D is unclear. V dropped 1 base and J dropped 0 bases, with 1 base sitting between them. CDR1 and CDR2 from the germline V gene are SEHNR and FQNEAQ (reference sequence). CDR3 length: 13 residues. CDR3 residues: CASSLDSNQPQHF. DNA of the CDR3: TGTGCCAGCAGCTTAGATAGCAATCAGCCCCAGCATTTT.

This clone was detected once. The chain recombines TRBV7-2 with TRBJ1-2; D gene uncertain. Germline values: CDR1 SGHTA, CDR2 FQGNSA. The ends were cut back, 5 bases at V and 0 bases at J, with 13 bases in the middle. CDR3 length: 15 amino acids. The CDR3 here is CASSPRSAANYGYTF. Here the CDR3 DNA reads TGTGCCAGCAGCCCGCGGAGCGCAGCTAACTATGGCTACACCTTC.

This chain connects TRBV5-5 to TRBJ1-1, with a tentative D call TRBD1 (5 bases). V lost 4 bases, J lost 10 bases, and 23 bases lay in between. Looked up from germline, CDR1 is SGHKS and CDR2 is YYEKEE (reference sequence). The CDR3 is 15 residues long. CDR3 bases: TGTGCCAGCAGCACAGTCAGTGGGGGGATGGGTGCAGCTTTCTTT. Protein sequence: CASSTVSGGMGAAFF.

The rearrangement joins TRBV6-2 or TRBV6-3 to TRBJ2-7; TRBD1 agrees at 12 bases. J lost 7 bases, V lost 4 bases, and 14 bases had no gene match. The CDR3 consists of 17 residues. Germline CDR1 reads MNHEY; CDR2 reads SVGEGT. CDR3 region: CASSSHFTRDRGREQYF. Written as DNA, the CDR3 is TGTGCCAGCAGTTCCCATTTCACCCGGGACAGGGGGCGAGAGCAGTACTTC.

This chain links TRBV14 with TRBJ2-1, with D perhaps TRBD2 (6 bases). CDR1 SGHDN and CDR2 FVKESK come from the germline V gene. This CDR3 is built from 17 residues. V lost 2 bases, J lost 0 bases, and 14 bases lay in between. The CDR3 is CASSQSLGGSSYNEQFF. The CDR3, as DNA: TGTGCCAGCAGCCAATCTCTGGGGGGAAGCTCCTACAATGAGCAGTTCTTC.

This clone is classed as medium-sized. Within the sample, other DNA sequences also encode this same CDR3. The CDR3 region is CASSEGGFNQPQHF. The CDR3 nucleotides read TGTGCCAGCAGTGAAGGGGGATTCAATCAGCCCCAGCATTTT. The V call is TRBV6-1, the J call TRBJ1-5, with no clear D. The CDR3 extends over 14 amino acids. Trimming left V 1 base short and J 3 bases short, with 7 bases between. In germline, CDR1 is MNHNS, CDR2 SASEGT.

This chain uses TRBV7-3 with TRBJ2-1; 8 nucleotides align to TRBD1. J gave up 7 bases and V 4 bases, and 3 bases lay outside the gene matches. The CDR3 has 13 amino acids. The V gene's germline CDR1 is SGHTA and CDR2 FQGTGA. The DNA of the CDR3 is TGTGCCAGCAGCTCCGACAGGGGTAATGAGCAGTTCTTC. Amino acid sequence: CASSSDRGNEQFF.

The gene calls are TRBV7-9 and TRBJ2-7; 10 positions match TRBD1. J was trimmed by 2 bases and V by 4 bases; bases with no gene match: 5. Germline V CDR1 and CDR2: SEHNR, FQNEAQ (reference sequence). The CDR3 runs 15 residues. In DNA, the CDR3 is TGTGCCAGCAGCTCCGGACAGGGGGGAACCTACGAGCAGTACTTC. Translated, it gives CASSSGQGGTYEQYF. Based on the CDR3 plus reference TRBV7-9 and TRBJ2-7, the full variable domain is DTGVSQNPRHKITKRGQNVTFRCDPISEHNRLYWYRQTLGQGPEFLTYFQNEAQLEKSRLLSDRFSAERPKGSFSTLEIQRTEQGDSAMYLCASSSGQGGTYEQYFGPGTRLTVT.

Here the CDR3 reads CASADRGSYNSPLHF. CDR3 DNA: TGTGCCAGCGCGGACAGGGGCTCTTATAATTCACCCCTCCACTTT. The chain uses TRBV6-5 and TRBJ1-6; the match to TRBD1 covers 9 bases. The junction had 6 bases not matched to a gene; V was cut back by 8 bases and J by 4 bases. CDR3 length: 15 residues. The germline gives CDR1 MNHEY, CDR2 SVGAGI.

DNA of the CDR3: TGTGCCTGGAGTGTCGGCGGGAGCACAGATACGCAGTATTTT. Protein: CAWSVGGSTDTQYF. The chain combines TRBV30 with TRBJ2-3; possible D gene TRBD2, 5 bases. V gave up 0 bases and J gave up 0 bases, with 7 bases separating them. CDR3 size: 14 residues. Per germline, CDR1 GTSNPN and CDR2 SVGIG (reference sequence).

This clone occurred a few times. The chain uses TRBV10-2 and TRBJ1-2, with D hard to call. CDR1 is WSHSY, CDR2 SAAADI, per germline. This CDR3 is 13 amino acids long. Trimming shortened V by 4 bases and J by 7 bases, and 13 bases separated the two germline ends. The CDR3 here is CASSAEPRGGYTF. CDR3 coding DNA: TGCGCCAGCAGTGCCGAGCCTCGTGGTGGCTACACCTTC.

The genes are TRBV30 and TRBJ1-6; no clear D. V was clipped by 3 bases and J by 10 bases, with 19 bases between them. The germline gives CDR1 GTSNPN, CDR2 SVGIG (reference sequence). This CDR3 region has 15 residues. This CDR3 is CAWSRPRFPRSPLHF. Here the CDR3 DNA reads TGTGCCTGGAGCCGGCCGCGGTTCCCGCGGTCACCCCTCCACTTT.

This chain joins TRBV2 and TRBJ1-1, with D unresolved. Germline values: CDR1 SNHLY, CDR2 FYNNEI. The V and J ends lost 0 bases and 3 bases respectively, with 8 bases between them. This CDR3 contains 14 residues. The CDR3 is CASSEALMYTEAFF. The CDR3 DNA reads TGTGCCAGCAGTGAAGCGCTGATGTACACTGAAGCTTTCTTT.

The V call is TRBV7-2, the J call TRBJ2-5; 9 nucleotides align to TRBD2. Germline V gene lookup returns CDR1 SGHTA and CDR2 FQGNSA. Trimming at V came to 5 bases and at J to 5 bases, leaving 12 bases not matched to a gene. This CDR3 has 16 amino acids. CDR3 loop: CASSTLTSGKRETQYF. The CDR3 DNA is TGTGCCAGCAGCACCCTGACTAGCGGTAAAAGGGAGACCCAGTACTTC.

The chain has TRBV11-1 and TRBJ1-2; no clear D gene. Germline V CDR1 and CDR2: SGHAT, FQDESV (reference sequence). With 3 bases removed from V and 3 bases from J, the gap between germline ends came to 8 bases. This CDR3 spans 13 amino acids. CDR3 amino acids: CASSLSRDYGYTF. As DNA, the CDR3 is TGTGCCAGCAGCTTGTCAAGGGACTATGGCTACACCTTC.

This chain links TRBV19 with TRBJ1-2; 8 nucleotides agree with TRBD1. CDR1 LNHDA and CDR2 SQIVND come from the germline V gene (reference sequence). This CDR3 spans 13 amino acids. V dropped 5 bases and J dropped 6; count of bases not matched to a gene: 5. The CDR3: CASSLRTGNGYTF. The DNA of the CDR3 is TGTGCCAGTAGTCTTCGGACAGGGAATGGCTACACCTTC.

The rearrangement uses TRBV10-3 and TRBJ1-1, with D perhaps TRBD1 (5 bases). This CDR3 region has 13 residues. The V and J ends lost 8 bases and 6 bases respectively, with 16 bases between them. Germline V gene lookup returns CDR1 ENHRY and CDR2 SYGVKD. In nucleotides, the CDR3 is TGTGCCATCGCGGATCGGGGACTTTCTGAAGCTTTCTTT. Its protein product is CAIADRGLSEAFF.

The CDR3 sequence is CASSQEGTWNDNYGYTF. In DNA form, the CDR3 reads TGCGCCAGCAGCCAAGAGGGGACGTGGAACGACAACTATGGCTACACCTTC. J is TRBJ1-2 and V is TRBV4-3, with D possibly TRBD1 on 5 matching bases. The length of the CDR3 is 17 residues. CDR1 is LGHNA, CDR2 YSLEER, per germline. V was trimmed by 0 bases and J by 2 bases, leaving 16 bases between them.

The chain is built from TRBV10-3 and TRBJ2-7; D possibly corresponds to TRBD2 (6 bases). The germline CDR1 and CDR2 sequences are ENHRY and SYGVKD. V was trimmed by 7 bases and J by 6 bases, leaving 10 bases between them. The CDR3 is made up of 11 amino acids. CDR3 sequence reads: CAITAGTEQYF. The CDR3 DNA reads as TGTGCCATCACGGCGGGGACCGAGCAGTACTTC.